These 20 T cell receptor beta chains share one sample of origin, sequenced in a study of vaccination effects on CD4 cells after COVID-19. Peptide-pool stimulation followed by sequencing identified expanded antigen-specific CD4+ clonotypes in the ViraFEST assay. With more than 9 days of culture completed, CD4+ T cells were isolated. The person acquired a PCR-confirmed SARS-CoV-2 infection between March and December 2020. The antigens these receptors bind are not known. Profiled with immunoSEQ multiplex PCR; TCRdb holds only in-frame clones, not every one. The repertoire includes around 37,000 clones, 73% of them detected once, and less than 40% sits in the top ten. The sample in question was CD4+ T cells from PBMCs cultured with a peptide pool, obtained before COVID-19 vaccination. The receptors shown here come from a human donor who had a prior SARS-CoV-2 infection.

The V gene is TRBV7-2, the J gene TRBJ1-1; possible D gene TRBD1, 5 bases. Germline V gives CDR1 SGHTA, CDR2 FQGNSA. This CDR3 is built from 15 residues. V was trimmed by 2 bases and J by 4 bases, leaving 14 bases between them. CDR3 bases: TGTGCCAGCAGCTTATTATTCGGAGGGGTCACTGAAGCTTTCTTT. Its translation: CASSLLFGGVTEAFF.

In this sample, this clone turned up once. At the DNA level, this CDR3 is encoded by other sequences in the same sample as well. V is TRBV5-1 and J is TRBJ2-3; possible D gene TRBD1, 5 bases. Germline-derived CDR1 and CDR2 are SGHRS and YFSETQ. The V end lost 0 bases, the J end lost 2 bases, and 7 bases lay between the germline ends. The CDR3 has 14 amino acids. DNA for the CDR3: TGCGCCAGCAGCTTGGGTGGGGCCACAGATACGCAGTATTTT. It translates to CASSLGGATDTQYF.

This CDR3 reads CASTSPGLRNNEQFF. CDR3 coding DNA: TGTGCCAGCACCTCGCCGGGACTAAGGAACAATGAGCAGTTCTTC. This chain links TRBV27 with TRBJ2-1, with 7 bases fitting TRBD2. The CDR3 sequence is 15 residues long. The germline V gene has CDR1 MNHEY and CDR2 SMNVEV (reference sequence). V trimming: 7 bases; J trimming: 5 bases; junction bases outside the gene matches: 11.

The DNA of the CDR3 is TGCGCCAGCAGCTTGAATAGAGCCGGGGAGCTGTTTTTT. Its translation is CASSLNRAGELFF. V and J are TRBV5-1 and TRBJ2-2; D not certain. Germline V gene data show CDR1 as SGHRS and CDR2 as YFSETQ. This CDR3 comprises 13 residues. Trimming shortened V by 1 base and J by 6 bases, and 7 bases separated the two germline ends.

The V gene is TRBV5-1, the J gene TRBJ2-5; D might be TRBD1 (5 bases). The ends were cut back, 1 base at V and 1 base at J, with 14 bases in the middle. CDR1 and CDR2 from the germline V gene are SGHRS and YFSETQ. This CDR3 has 16 amino acids. As DNA, the CDR3 is TGCGCCAGCAGCTTGCGGCGACAGCCCTTCCAAGAGACCCAGTACTTC. Translated, it gives CASSLRRQPFQETQYF.

The V call is TRBV19, the J call TRBJ1-2; D is uncertain. The germline gives CDR1 LNHDA, CDR2 SQIVND (reference sequence). The CDR3 covers 13 residues. Trimming took off 10 bases at V and 1 base at J, with 13 bases between the two ends. This CDR3 reads CATSPGYNYGYTF. Here the CDR3 DNA reads TGTGCCACCTCCCCGGGCTATAACTATGGCTACACCTTC.

This chain joins TRBV5-6 and TRBJ2-1; 7 nucleotides line up with TRBD1. The V gene's germline CDR1 is SGHDT and CDR2 YYEEEE. This CDR3 comprises 15 residues. After removal of 3 bases from V and 4 bases from J, the junction contained 7 bases not matched to a gene. The CDR3 DNA is TGTGCCAGCAGCTCGAGTGGACAGGTTTACAATGAGCAGTTCTTC. It codes for CASSSSGQVYNEQFF.

The chain joins TRBV6-2 or TRBV6-3 to TRBJ2-1, with D tentatively TRBD1 or TRBD2 (5 bases each). The CDR3 loop spans 14 amino acids. V shed 0 bases and J shed 12 bases, with 15 bases lying between them. Germline CDR1 is MNHEY and CDR2 is SVGEGT. The CDR3 region has the DNA TGTGCCAGCAGTTACTCGATGACGGGGCCGGTGCAGTTCTTC. It is translated as CASSYSMTGPVQFF.

This chain links TRBV7-9 with TRBJ2-1; 11 bases agree with TRBD2. The length of the CDR3 is 16 residues. Trimming took 5 bases from V and 7 from J; bases not matched to a gene: 10. The germline gives CDR1 SEHNR, CDR2 FQNEAQ (reference sequence). CDR3 sequence: CASSIGTSGHWNEQFF. In DNA form, the CDR3 reads TGTGCCAGCAGCATAGGGACTAGCGGACATTGGAATGAGCAGTTCTTC.

The chain has TRBV7-9 and TRBJ2-5; tentatively, D is TRBD2 (5 bases). The V gene's germline CDR1 is SEHNR and CDR2 FQNEAQ (reference sequence). The CDR3 length is 13 residues. Here the CDR3 reads CAISPGEWETQYF. For the CDR3, the DNA is TGTGCGATTTCCCCCGGGGAGTGGGAGACCCAGTACTTC.

This clone was counted between two and nine times. V usage is TRBV5-8 and J usage is TRBJ2-3; 8 bases map to TRBD1. This CDR3 is built from 14 residues. The trim removed 0 bases at V and 3 bases at J, leaving 0 bases unmatched. Germline V gives CDR1 SGHTS, CDR2 YDEGEE. The DNA for the CDR3 is TGTGCCAGCAGCTTGGACAGGGGGACAGATACGCAGTATTTT. This gives the protein CASSLDRGTDTQYF.

This clone was detected once. The chain is built from TRBV5-1 and TRBJ2-7, with D perhaps being TRBD1 or TRBD2 (5 bases each). Deletions cut 4 bases from V and 6 bases from J, with 17 bases between. CDR3 size: 14 residues. Germline values: CDR1 SGHRS, CDR2 YFSETQ. CDR3 region: CASSLMAGTGEQYF. Written as DNA, the CDR3 is TGCGCCAGCAGCCTAATGGCCGGGACGGGCGAGCAGTACTTC.

The chain carries TRBV23-1 and TRBJ2-7, with D possibly being TRBD1 or TRBD2 (6 bases each). TRBV23-1 has ORF status, its function being uncertain. The germline V and J ends were trimmed by 2 bases and 7 bases, with 27 bases remaining between them. The CDR3 consists of 18 residues. CDR3 loop: CASSQRRVRQGSVGEQYF. The DNA for the CDR3 is TGCGCCAGCAGTCAAAGGAGGGTGCGGCAGGGGTCCGTTGGGGAGCAGTACTTC.

CDR3 sequence reads: CASSPLPPEQETQYF. CDR3 bases: TGTGCCAGTAGTCCCCTCCCCCCGGAACAAGAGACCCAGTACTTC. This rearrangement joins TRBV19 to TRBJ2-5; no clear D gene. Germline-derived CDR1 and CDR2 are LNHDA and SQIVND (reference sequence). Trimming cost V 5 bases and J 2 bases, with 15 bases left between them. The CDR3 is 15 residues long.

The rearrangement links TRBV7-9 to TRBJ1-1, with 7 bases that match TRBD1. The CDR3 loop spans 15 amino acids. Germline assignment: CDR1 SEHNR and CDR2 FQNEAQ (reference sequence). V was clipped by 4 bases and J by 0 bases; unmatched bases: 5. CDR3 protein: CASSSYRGLNTEAFF. The CDR3 DNA sequence: TGTGCCAGCAGCTCCTACAGGGGCCTGAACACTGAAGCTTTCTTT.

V and J are TRBV9 and TRBJ2-1; D ambiguous. CDR3 length equals 12 residues. In germline, CDR1 is SGDLS, CDR2 YYNGEE. Trimming removed 3 bases at V and 7 bases at J, with 8 bases between. The CDR3 loop reads CASSGQWNEQFF. The CDR3 DNA sequence: TGTGCCAGCAGCGGGCAATGGAATGAGCAGTTCTTC.

J is TRBJ1-1 and V is TRBV2; D gene ambiguous. This CDR3 region has 16 residues. V lost 2 bases and J 4 bases, leaving 17 bases between the germline ends. Germline assignment: CDR1 SNHLY and CDR2 FYNNEI. The CDR3 DNA reads as TGTGCCAGCAGTGAACCTGGTTCAGCAACTTTCACTGAAGCTTTCTTT. Protein: CASSEPGSATFTEAFF.

J is TRBJ2-5 and V is TRBV5-1; 10 bases agree with TRBD1. The CDR3 totals 16 residues. Per the germline V gene, CDR1 is SGHRS and CDR2 is YFSETQ. The junction had 6 bases not matched to a gene; V was cut back by 0 bases and J by 4 bases. CDR3 in amino acids: CASSLGDRGNRETQYF. The DNA for the CDR3 is TGCGCCAGCAGCTTGGGGGACAGGGGAAATCGAGAGACCCAGTACTTC.

This chain joins TRBV20-1 and TRBJ2-1; possibly TRBD2 for D (5 bases). Per the germline V gene, CDR1 is DFQATT and CDR2 is SNEGSKA (reference sequence). The V end was cut by 4 bases, the J end by 7 bases, with 8 bases between. The CDR3 runs to 11 residues. In nucleotides, the CDR3 is TGCAGTGCTAATACTAGGAATGAGCAGTTCTTC. Its translation is CSANTRNEQFF.

The rearrangement uses TRBV7-8 and TRBJ2-3; a possible D gene is TRBD2 (7 bases). This CDR3 is 16 amino acids long. V was clipped by 1 base and J by 2 bases, with 13 bases between them. The germline V gene has CDR1 SGHVS and CDR2 FQNEAQ. The DNA for the CDR3 is TGTGCCAGCAGCTTAGTTTGGGGGGGCCTCACAGATACGCAGTATTTT. Residues: CASSLVWGGLTDTQYF.